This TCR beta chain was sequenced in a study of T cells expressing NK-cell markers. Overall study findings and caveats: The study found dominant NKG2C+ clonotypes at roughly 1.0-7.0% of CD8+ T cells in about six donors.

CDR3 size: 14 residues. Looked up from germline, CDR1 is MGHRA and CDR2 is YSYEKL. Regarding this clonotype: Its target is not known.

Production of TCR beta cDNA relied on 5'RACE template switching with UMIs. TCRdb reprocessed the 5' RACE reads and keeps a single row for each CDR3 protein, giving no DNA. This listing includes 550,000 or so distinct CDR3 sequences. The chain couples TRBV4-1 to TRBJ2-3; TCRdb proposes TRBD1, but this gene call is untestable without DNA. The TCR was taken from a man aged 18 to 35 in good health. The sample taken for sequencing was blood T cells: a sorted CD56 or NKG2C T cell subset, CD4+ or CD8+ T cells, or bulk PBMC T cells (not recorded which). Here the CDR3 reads CASSQAIGAGTQYF.